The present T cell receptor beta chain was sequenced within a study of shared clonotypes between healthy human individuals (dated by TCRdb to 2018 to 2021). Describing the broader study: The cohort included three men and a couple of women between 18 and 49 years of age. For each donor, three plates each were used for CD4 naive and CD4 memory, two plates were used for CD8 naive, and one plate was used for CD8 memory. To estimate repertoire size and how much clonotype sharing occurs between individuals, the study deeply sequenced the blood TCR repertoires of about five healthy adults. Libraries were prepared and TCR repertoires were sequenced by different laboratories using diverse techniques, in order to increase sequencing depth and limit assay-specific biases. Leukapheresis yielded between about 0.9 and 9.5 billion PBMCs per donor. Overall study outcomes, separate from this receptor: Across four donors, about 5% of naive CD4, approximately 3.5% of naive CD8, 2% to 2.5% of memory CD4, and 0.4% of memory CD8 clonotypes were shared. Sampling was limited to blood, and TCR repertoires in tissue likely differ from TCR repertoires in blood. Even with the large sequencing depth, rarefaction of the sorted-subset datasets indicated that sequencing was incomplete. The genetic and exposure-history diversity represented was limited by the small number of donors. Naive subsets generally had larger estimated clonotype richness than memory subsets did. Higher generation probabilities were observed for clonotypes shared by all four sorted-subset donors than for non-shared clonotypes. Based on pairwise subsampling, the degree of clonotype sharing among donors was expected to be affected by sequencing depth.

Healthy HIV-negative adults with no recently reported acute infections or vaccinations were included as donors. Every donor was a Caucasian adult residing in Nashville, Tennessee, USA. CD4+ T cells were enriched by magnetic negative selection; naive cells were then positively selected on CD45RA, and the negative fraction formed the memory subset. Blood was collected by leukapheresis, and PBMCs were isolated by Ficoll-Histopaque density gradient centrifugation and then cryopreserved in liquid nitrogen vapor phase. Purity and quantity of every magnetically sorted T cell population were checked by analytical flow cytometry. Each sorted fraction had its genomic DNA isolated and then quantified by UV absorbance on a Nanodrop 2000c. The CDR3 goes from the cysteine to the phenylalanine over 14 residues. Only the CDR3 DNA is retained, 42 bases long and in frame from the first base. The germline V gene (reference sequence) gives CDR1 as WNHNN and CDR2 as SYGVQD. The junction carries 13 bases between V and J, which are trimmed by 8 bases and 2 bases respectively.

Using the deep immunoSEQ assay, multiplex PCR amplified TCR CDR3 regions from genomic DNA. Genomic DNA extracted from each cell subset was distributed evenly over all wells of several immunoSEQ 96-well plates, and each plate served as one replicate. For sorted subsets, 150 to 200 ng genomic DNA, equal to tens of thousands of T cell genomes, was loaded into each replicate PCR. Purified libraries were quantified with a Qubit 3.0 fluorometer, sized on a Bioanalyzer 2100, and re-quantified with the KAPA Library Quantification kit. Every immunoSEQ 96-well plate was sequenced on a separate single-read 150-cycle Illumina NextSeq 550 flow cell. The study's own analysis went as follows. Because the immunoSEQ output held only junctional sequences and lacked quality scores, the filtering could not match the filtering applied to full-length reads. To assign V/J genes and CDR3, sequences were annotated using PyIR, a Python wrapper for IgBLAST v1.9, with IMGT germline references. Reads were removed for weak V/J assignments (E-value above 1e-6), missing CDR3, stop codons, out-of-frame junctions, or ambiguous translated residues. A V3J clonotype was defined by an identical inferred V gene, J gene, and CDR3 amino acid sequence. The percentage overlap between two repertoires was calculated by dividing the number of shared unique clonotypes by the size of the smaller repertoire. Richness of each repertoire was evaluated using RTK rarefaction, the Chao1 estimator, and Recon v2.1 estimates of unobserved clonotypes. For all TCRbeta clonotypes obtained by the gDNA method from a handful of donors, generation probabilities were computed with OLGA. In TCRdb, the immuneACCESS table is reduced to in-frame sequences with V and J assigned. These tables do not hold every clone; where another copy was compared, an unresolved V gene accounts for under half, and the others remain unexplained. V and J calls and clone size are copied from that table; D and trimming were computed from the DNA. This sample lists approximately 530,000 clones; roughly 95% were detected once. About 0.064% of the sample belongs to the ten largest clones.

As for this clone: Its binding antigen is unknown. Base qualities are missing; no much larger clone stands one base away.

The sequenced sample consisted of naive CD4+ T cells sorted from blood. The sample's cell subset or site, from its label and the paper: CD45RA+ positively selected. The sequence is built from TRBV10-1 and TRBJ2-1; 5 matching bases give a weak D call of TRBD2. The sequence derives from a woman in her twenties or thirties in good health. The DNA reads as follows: TGCGCCAGCGCGGGTGATAGTCCCTACAATGAGCAGTTCTTC. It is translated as CASAGDSPYNEQFF.